This T cell receptor beta chain comes out of a study of cytomegalovirus exposure and HLA in healthy donors. PCR amplification relied on 60 Vbeta primers (plus 13 Jbeta primers). The method was immunoSEQ multiplex PCR; TCRdb's version includes in-frame clones alone and lacks a portion of them. This sample has 110,000 to 150,000 clones, with around 81% found just once. Germline assignment: CDR1 SGHTA and CDR2 FQGNSA. CDR3 length: 15 amino acids. V gave up 2 bases and J gave up 4 bases; unmatched junction bases: 5. The sequenced material came from PBMCs. The receptor was isolated from a middle-aged man in good health and CMV-seropositive. The J gene is TRBJ1-3, the V gene TRBV7-2; 7 nucleotides match TRBD1. CDR3 residues: CASSLQMTGGNTIYF. The CDR3 DNA reads as TGTGCCAGCAGCTTACAAATGACAGGGGGAAACACCATATATTTT.